A selection of T cell receptor beta chains follows, all from one sample in a study of blood T cell repertoires in COVID-19. Sequencing used immunoSEQ multiplex PCR; TCRdb keeps in-frame clones, though not all of them. Of around 300,000 clones in the sample, approximately 85% are singletons; the top ten hold 11%. Sequencing used peripheral blood. The receptor source for this set is a woman in her sixties or seventies with acute or convalescent COVID-19. Both conserved end residues are part of each CDR3. A D gene is named only where the DNA matches it firmly. Only part of the rows carry a size: once, few, many, or a class if the clone is expanded.

>.|TRBD2|TRBJ2-1|TRBV7-9
CASSLYPLLAGGNNEQFF
TGTGCCAGCAGCTTATATCCCCTCTTAGCGGGGGGGAACAATGAGCAGTTCTTC
>.|.|TRBJ2-4|TRBV7-2
CASSLNQGAKNIQYF
TGTGCCAGCAGCTTAAATCAGGGCGCCAAAAACATTCAGTACTTC
>once|.|TRBJ1-4|TRBV5-1
CASSLVGGLNEKLFF
TGCGCCAGCAGCTTGGTGGGGGGTCTTAATGAAAAACTGTTTTTT
>.|TRBD1|TRBJ1-4|TRBV19
CASRTLPEGANEKLFF
TGTGCCAGTAGAACTCTGCCGGAGGGGGCAAATGAAAAACTGTTTTTT
>.|.|TRBJ1-6|TRBV5-1
CASSMDIHSPLHF
TGCGCCAGCAGCATGGACATCCACTCACCCCTCCACTTT
>.|.|TRBJ1-3|TRBV4-2
CASSQPGLGENPNTIYF
TGTGCCAGCAGCCAACCAGGGCTAGGGGAAAACCCAAACACCATATATTTT
>once|.|TRBJ1-2|TRBV2
CASSRGLDYGYTF
TGTGCCAGCAGTAGGGGACTGGACTATGGCTACACCTTC
>.|.|TRBJ2-2|TRBV7-9
CASSRAGAGELFF
TGTGCCAGCAGCCGGGCGGGTGCCGGGGAGCTGTTTTTT
>.|TRBD1|TRBJ1-1|TRBV2
CASSGQGALNTEAFF
TGTGCCAGCAGTGGACAGGGGGCCTTGAACACTGAAGCTTTCTTT
>.|.|TRBJ1-1|TRBV6-5
CASSLPTGKAFF
TGTGCCAGCAGTCTCCCGACAGGCAAAGCTTTCTTT
>.|TRBD2|TRBJ2-5|TRBV5-5
CASTLGLAGGLRTQYF
TGTGCCAGCACCCTCGGACTAGCGGGGGGCCTCCGGACCCAGTACTTC
>.|.|TRBJ1-1|TRBV5-4
CAVQGMMNTEAFF
TGTGCCGTCCAGGGGATGATGAACACTGAAGCTTTCTTT
>.|TRBD1|TRBJ2-3|TRBV30
CACPLGQGSTDTQYF
TGTGCCTGCCCCTTGGGACAGGGTAGCACAGATACGCAGTATTTT
>.|.|TRBJ2-3|TRBV10-3
CAIMSTGVAGRTDTQYF
TGTGCCATCATGAGTACTGGGGTGGCGGGGCGCACAGATACGCAGTATTTT
>.|TRBD2|TRBJ2-3|TRBV7-2
CASSSSGGSDTQYF
TGTGCCAGCAGCTCGAGCGGGGGGTCAGATACGCAGTATTTT
>.|.|TRBJ1-1|TRBV7-8
CASSLGGGLEAFF
TGTGCCAGCAGCTTAGGGGGGGGTCTTGAAGCTTTCTTT
>.|.|TRBJ2-7|TRBV18
CASSPPGVTLEQYF
TGTGCCAGCTCACCTCCGGGGGTAACACTGGAGCAGTACTTC
>.|TRBD1|TRBJ2-7|TRBV6-1
CASSEALQGATSPPCF
TGTGCCAGCAGTGAAGCTTTGCAGGGGGCTACGAGCCCTCCTTGCTTC
>.|TRBD1|TRBJ2-5|TRBV6-5
CASSRATGARETQYF
TGTGCCAGCAGCCGGGCGACAGGGGCAAGAGAGACCCAGTACTTC
>.|TRBD1|TRBJ1-2|TRBV28
CASSLTGNYGYTF
TGTGCCAGCAGTCTGACAGGGAACTATGGCTACACCTTC
>.|TRBD2|TRBJ2-3|TRBV6-1
CASSEASGADTQYF
TGTGCCAGCAGTGAAGCTAGCGGGGCAGATACGCAGTATTTT
>.|TRBD2|TRBJ2-3|TRBV5-1
CASSLRSGGAGGTDTQYF
TGCGCCAGCAGCTTGAGGAGCGGGGGGGCCGGCGGCACAGATACGCAGTATTTT
>.|.|TRBJ2-3|TRBV19
CASSDRGGGGDTQYF
TGTGCCAGTAGTGACCGCGGCGGGGGCGGCGATACGCAGTATTTT
>.|.|TRBJ2-1|TRBV5-8
CASSLADRVWGDEQFF
TGTGCCAGCAGCTTGGCCGATAGGGTCTGGGGCGATGAGCAGTTCTTC
>.|.|TRBJ1-1|TRBV7-9
CASSFRVLATGVNTEAFF
TGTGCCAGCAGTTTTCGGGTCCTCGCGACAGGTGTGAACACTGAAGCTTTCTTT
>.|TRBD1|TRBJ1-1|TRBV11-2
CASSSTGGKTEAFF
TGTGCCAGCAGTTCGACAGGGGGAAAGACTGAAGCTTTCTTT
>once|TRBD1|TRBJ1-3|TRBV6-6
CASSGDRVITGNTIYF
TGTGCCAGCAGTGGGGACAGGGTGATTACTGGAAACACCATATATTTT
>.|.|TRBJ1-1|TRBV2
CASSVGSGLKAFF
TGTGCCAGCAGTGTCGGGTCCGGACTTAAAGCTTTCTTT
>once|.|TRBJ1-2|TRBV4-1
CASSHGAGAVEGYTF
TGCGCCAGCAGCCACGGTGCAGGGGCGGTAGAGGGCTACACCTTC
>.|.|TRBJ2-4|TRBV13
CASSPRPEALAKNIQYF
TGTGCCAGCAGCCCCCGGCCAGAGGCTCTAGCCAAAAACATTCAGTACTTC
>many|.|TRBJ2-7|TRBV7-9
CASSPLSETSYEQYF
TGTGCCAGCAGCCCTTTATCGGAGACCTCCTACGAGCAGTACTTC
>.|TRBD1|TRBJ2-1|TRBV5-1
CASSSPGQDNEQFF
TGCGCCAGCAGCTCCCCCGGACAGGACAATGAGCAGTTCTTC
>once|.|TRBJ1-3|TRBV18
CASSPSGVGASKKGPRSGNTIYF
TGTGCCAGCTCACCATCAGGGGTTGGAGCCAGCAAAAAGGGCCCGCGCTCTGGAAACACCATATATTTT
>.|.|TRBJ2-7|TRBV18
CASSLTTGLGSYEQYF
TGTGCCAGCTCACTTACGACAGGTTTGGGTTCCTACGAGCAGTACTTC